The clone carrying this T cell receptor beta chain was detected ten times or more. Its target is not known. Amplified material comprised TCR beta CDR3 regions derived from RNA transcripts. An opening RT-PCR round employed HTBI primers and preceded a second-round multiplex PCR. TCRdb re-called the multiplex PCR reads through MiXCR, storing one row per CDR3 protein. The table includes some 750,000 distinct CDR3 sequences, 40% detected once. Fresh peripheral blood (about 10 ml) yielded the PBMCs. The data originate from a study of Graves' ophthalmopathy and Graves' hyperthyroidism. General observations from the study: Stable hyperthyroidism and ophthalmopathy were told apart by a 13-signature model, which achieved about 90% sensitivity and around 80% specificity.

This receptor was obtained from an adult man with Graves' ophthalmopathy. Material: peripheral blood.

This CDR3 is CASSPKGGNYGYTF. In nucleotides, the CDR3 is TGTGCCAGCAGCCCCAAAGGAGGAAACTATGGCTACACCTTC. The chain recombines TRBV7-9 with TRBJ1-2, with unresolved D. Trimming took 5 bases from V and 2 from J, leaving 12 bases between them. Germline V gene sequence: CDR1 SEHNR, CDR2 FQNEAQ (reference sequence). This CDR3 has 14 amino acids.